This record looks at one TCR beta chain sequence and its context. Its target antigen remains unknown. Within one base of it there is no much larger clone, and no base qualities were kept. TCRbeta CDR3 regions were amplified from genomic DNA using the immunoSEQ Assay, a bias-controlled multiplex PCR. The paper's data handling went like this. The number of nucleated cells in each sample was estimated by amplification of reference gene primers within the assay. Sequence reads were collapsed and filtered to measure the absolute abundance of every unique TCRbeta CDR3 rearrangement. For each sample, productive Simpson clonality was calculated as the square root of Simpson's diversity index over productive rearrangements. TCRdb retrieved this table from immuneACCESS and kept in-frame rearrangements only. Not all clones are present; in checked studies, unresolved V genes account for under half, and no reason is known for the remainder. D and trimming were read from the DNA, whereas the V and J calls and clone size are those reported in that table. The sample data list about 330,000 clones, and roughly 88% of these were observed just once. The ten top clones hold under 6% of the sample.

This entry belongs to a study of blood T cell repertoires in COVID-19 (dated by TCRdb to the early 2020s). For context, the study as a whole: Collaborator samples came from the United States, Italy and Spain and covered acute and convalescent phases of COVID-19. Samples came from the ongoing ImmuneRACE study (first 160 participants) plus 1,254 subjects from 6 global collaborators. Where available, HLA class I and class II types were obtained from metadata supplied by the sample provider rather than from assay-based typing. Sample metadata almost always included a de-identified subject ID, COVID-19 status, age in years and sex. The repertoires were released in a freely available public database meant as a resource for research on the immune response to SARS-CoV-2. The dataset comprised deeply sampled blood TCRbeta repertoires from subjects exposed to, actively infected with, or recovered from COVID-19. The prospective study material was composed of cDNA or gDNA derived from T cells, B-cell-depleted T cells, or PBMCs. On the study overall, not on this receptor specifically: The quantity of clinical and demographic metadata differed by source and by participant and was supplied without curation.

Per the germline V gene, SGHDT is the CDR1 and YYEEEE is the CDR2. V lost 4 bases and J lost 4 bases, and the count of bases not matched to a germline gene is 14. From cysteine to phenylalanine, the CDR3 is 17 amino acids long. Only CDR3 DNA remains: 51 bases, in frame from the first base. Participants in the prospective study were enrolled through a virtual design, were aged about 18 to 89 years, and lived in roughly 25 United States geographic areas. To assign participants to cohorts, the prospective study relied on clinical history that participants themselves reported in a screening survey and a study questionnaire. ImmuneRACE Cohort 3 recovered participants were defined by two consecutive negative NP/OP PCR tests, healthcare professional clearance, or symptom resolution. In the prospective study, whole blood, serum and a nasopharyngeal or oropharyngeal swab were collected from each participant by mobile phlebotomists. Prospective study participants could optionally give additional blood draws and questionnaires over an approximately two-month period. Blood samples from the prospective study were shipped frozen or at room temperature prior to DNA extraction.

Sequencing was carried out using PBMCs or T cells enriched from blood (not recorded which). This clonotype originated in a man aged 25 to 40 who had recovered from COVID-19. This receptor chain uses TRBV5-6 and TRBJ1-5; 7 central bases correspond to TRBD1. This receptor has the CDR3 CASSAGHSQGLNQPQHF. The DNA sequence reads TGTGCCAGCAGCGCTGGACACTCACAGGGGTTAAATCAGCCCCAGCATTTT.